This T cell receptor (beta chain) stems from a study of blood T cell repertoires in COVID-19. Study-wide context: The study drew acute and convalescent COVID-19 samples from the United States, Italy and Spain. PBMCs, B-cell-depleted T cells, or T cells were the source of the cDNA or gDNA that made up the material.

CDR3 length: 15 residues. Germline trimming cut 7 bases from V and 4 bases from J; bases unmatched to any gene: 7. Germline CDR1 LNHDA, CDR2 SQIVND (reference sequence). Sequencing used immunoSEQ multiplex PCR; TCRdb keeps in-frame clones, though not all of them. The table lists about 400,000 clones, around 90% of them singletons, with approximately 2% in the top ten. This clonotype was sampled from a woman aged 40 to 55 with acute COVID-19. Sequencing was carried out using PBMCs or T cells enriched from blood (not recorded which). V gene TRBV19 combines with J gene TRBJ2-1; 10 nucleotides line up with TRBD2. The CDR3 coding sequence is TGTGCCAGTATTGAGCGGGGGGGTAATTACAATGAGCAGTTCTTC. It encodes CASIERGGNYNEQFF. Variable domain in full (rest from reference TRBV19 and TRBJ2-1): DGGITQSPKYLFRKEGQNVTLSCEQNLNHDAMYWYRQDPGQGLRLIYYSQIVNDFQKGDIAEGYSVSREKKESFPLTVTSAQKNPTAFYLCASIERGGNYNEQFFGPGTRLTVL.